These T cell receptor beta chains were read from a single sample in a study of blood T cell repertoires in COVID-19. Produced via immunoSEQ multiplex PCR; TCRdb's table is partial and in-frame only. The sample carries tens of thousands of clones, less than 85% recorded once. Sequencing used peripheral blood. The receptors stem from a man between 65 and 85 years old with acute or convalescent COVID-19. CDR3s leave out the opening cysteine and the closing phenylalanine or tryptophan.

TRBJ1-2	TRBV5-1	ASSLAFGADYGYT
TRBJ2-1	TRBV13	ASSADRTYNEQF
TRBJ1-2	TRBV25-1	ASSPISGTGSGYGYT
TRBJ2-3	TRBV7-2	ASSFAGSDTQY
TRBJ2-5	TRBV28	ASSPASGNQETQY
TRBJ2-7	TRBV18	ASSLTSNYEQY
TRBJ1-2	TRBV4-1	ASSPQGSYGYT
TRBJ2-7	TRBV29-1	SVSGSRPSYEQY
TRBJ2-1	TRBV30	AWEGQGHNEQF
TRBJ2-3	TRBV11-2	ASSGTGGGTDTQY
TRBJ2-1	TRBV18	ASSPGTGVNEQF
TRBJ2-1	TRBV11-2	ASSLVLAGVDEQF
TRBJ1-1	TRBV3-1/TRBV3-2	ASSGQGIGTEAF
TRBJ2-5	TRBV5-4	ASSLAGGETQY
TRBJ2-7	TRBV3-1/TRBV3-2	ASSPLRAGGSYEQY
TRBJ2-2	TRBV15	ATSTQDRGAGELF
TRBJ2-2	TRBV30	AWSVNRADTGELF
TRBJ1-2	TRBV28	ASSAFSAGYT
TRBJ1-1	TRBV19	ASRGQGARNTEAF
TRBJ2-6	TRBV28	ASSSQVTSGANVLT
TRBJ2-2	TRBV5-1	ASSPATGSTGELF
TRBJ1-2	TRBV28	ASVSGTGPYSYGYT
TRBJ2-5	TRBV6-2/TRBV6-3	ASSWPLAGGELETQY
TRBJ1-2	TRBV11-3	ASSSCYGYT
TRBJ1-5	TRBV15	ATSDREGNQPQH
TRBJ2-3	TRBV5-4	ASSSGGTGSTDTQY
TRBJ2-3	TRBV28	ASSLWTGEGIAGGRTQY
TRBJ1-3	TRBV18	ASSPNLPVSGNTIY
TRBJ2-2	TRBV4-1	ASSRQGIPGGELF
TRBJ2-5	TRBV7-3	ASSSTGSGTQY
TRBJ2-2	TRBV20-1	SASSGLELENTGELF
TRBJ2-5	TRBV27	ASRMDRVGGTQY
TRBJ2-2	TRBV9	ASSAQGLAGELF
TRBJ1-1	TRBV5-1	ASSLADRGFNTEAF
TRBJ1-2	TRBV10-3	AITLTEASGYT
TRBJ1-6	TRBV7-9	ASSLGQLNSPLH
TRBJ2-4	TRBV12-5	ASGLGLQGNGKNIQY
TRBJ2-6	TRBV7-9	ASSHYSSVYLWGANVLT
TRBJ1-1	TRBV18	ASSPLQEAAEAF
TRBJ2-3	TRBV7-2	ASSLGSTGRADTQY
TRBJ1-2	TRBV5-1	ASSLDVQGGGYT
TRBJ1-5	TRBV19	ASKPLDKNQPQH
TRBJ1-1	TRBV14	ASSQGFQINTEAF
TRBJ2-7	TRBV7-8	ASSLARDMVYEQY
TRBJ1-1	TRBV5-1	ASSWMDRDKTEAF
TRBJ1-2	TRBV6-5	ASRVTANYGYT
TRBJ1-2	TRBV6-5	ASSKEQGGNYGYT
TRBJ2-3	TRBV18	ASQDRRDTQY
TRBJ1-1	TRBV5-6	ASSGGGLNTEAF
TRBJ1-6	TRBV2	ASSYEGGTSSYNSPLH
TRBJ1-3	TRBV18	ASSPRGASSGNTIY
TRBJ2-2	TRBV28	ASSTSGRGTGELF